The source of this T cell receptor (beta chain) is a study of shared clonotypes between healthy human individuals (dated by TCRdb to the early 2020s). Context from the whole study: Three men and a couple of women, aged 18 to 49 years, made up the cohort. To increase sequencing depth and limit assay-specific biases, TCR repertoire library preparation and sequencing were carried out by different laboratories using diverse techniques. Per donor, three plates each were used for CD4 naive and CD4 memory, two for CD8 naive, and one for CD8 memory. Leukapheresis yielded between about 0.94 and 8.9 billion PBMCs per donor. To estimate repertoire size and how much clonotypes are shared between individuals, the study performed deep sequencing of blood TCR repertoires from 4 to 6 healthy adults. Overall results and qualifications from the work: Even with the large sequencing depth, rarefaction of the sorted-subset datasets indicated that sequencing was incomplete. Only blood was sampled, and tissue TCR repertoires likely differ from those in blood. When several donors were compared, the shared fraction of clonotypes was around 5% for naive CD4, more than 3% for naive CD8, 2.3% for memory CD4, and roughly 0.4% for memory CD8. Naive subsets generally had larger estimated clonotype richness than memory subsets. Compared with non-shared clonotypes, clonotypes shared by all four sorted-subset donors had higher generation probabilities. The small number of donors limited the genetic and exposure-history diversity represented. Based on pairwise subsampling, the degree of clonotype sharing among donors was expected to be affected by sequencing depth.

The donors were healthy, HIV-negative adults with no recently reported acute infections or vaccinations. All donors were Caucasian adults living in Nashville, Tennessee, USA. CD4+ T cells were enriched by magnetic negative selection, after which naive cells were positively selected on CD45RA and the negative fraction was taken as the memory subset. Blood was obtained by leukapheresis, after which PBMCs were separated by Ficoll-Histopaque density gradient centrifugation and cryopreserved in liquid nitrogen vapor phase. Purity and quantity of every magnetically sorted T cell population were checked by analytical flow cytometry. Each sorted fraction had its genomic DNA isolated and then quantified by UV absorbance on a Nanodrop 2000c. TCR CDR3 regions were amplified from genomic DNA by multiplex PCR using the deep immunoSEQ assay. Extracted genomic DNA from each cell subset was distributed evenly across all wells of several immunoSEQ 96-well plates, and each plate was treated as a replicate. For sorted subsets, each replicate PCR was loaded with 200 to 250 ng genomic DNA, equivalent to 25,000 to 35,000 T cell genomes. Purified libraries were quantified with a Qubit 3.0 fluorometer, sized on a Bioanalyzer 2100, and re-quantified with the KAPA Library Quantification kit. Every immunoSEQ 96-well plate was sequenced on a dedicated single-read 150-cycle Illumina NextSeq 550 flow cell. Under the source paper's analysis protocol: Because the immunoSEQ output held only junctional sequences and lacked quality scores, the filtering could not match the filtering applied to full-length reads. Sequences were annotated with PyIR, a Python wrapper for IgBLAST v1.9, and V/J genes and CDR3 were assigned using IMGT germline references. Reads were filtered out if the reads had weak V/J assignments (E-value above 1e-6), no CDR3, stop codons, out-of-frame junctions, or ambiguous translated residues. V3J clonotypes were defined by identical inferred V gene, J gene, and CDR3 amino acid sequence. Percentage overlap between repertoires was computed as shared unique clonotypes divided by the size of the smaller repertoire. RTK rarefaction, the Chao1 estimator, and Recon v2.1 estimates of unobserved clonotypes were used to assess repertoire richness. OLGA was used to compute generation probabilities for all TCRbeta clonotypes that the gDNA method yielded from four donors. What TCRdb holds here is the immuneACCESS table cut down to in-frame rearrangements. Part of the clones is not present; checked against another copy, under half of the missing clones reflect an unresolved V gene, and the others are unexplained. D and trimming were read from the DNA, whereas the V and J calls and clone size are those reported in that table. In all, the sample holds some 1 million clones, and about 75% of those were seen once. Roughly 1.5% of the sample goes to the ten largest clones.

The CDR3 holds 14 amino acids from the cysteine to the phenylalanine. Only CDR3 DNA is held: 42 bases, read in frame from base 1. Deletion took 5 bases off V and 3 bases off J, with a span of 13 bases between the germline ends. As encoded in the germline V gene (reference sequence), CDR1 is GTSNPN while CDR2 is SVGIG. Concerning this clone: Its antigen is not yet known. Base quality data are lacking; no much larger clone is found one base away.

The source is a young man in good health. The chain was built from TRBV30 and TRBJ2-2; TRBD2 is a weak D gene call, 6 bases matching. Input material: memory CD4+ T cells sorted from blood. The cell subset or site label, as the study defines it: CD45RA-negative fraction. The CDR3 protein sequence reads: CAWATGVDTGELFF. The DNA is TGTGCCTGGGCTACGGGGGTAGACACCGGGGAGCTGTTTTTT.